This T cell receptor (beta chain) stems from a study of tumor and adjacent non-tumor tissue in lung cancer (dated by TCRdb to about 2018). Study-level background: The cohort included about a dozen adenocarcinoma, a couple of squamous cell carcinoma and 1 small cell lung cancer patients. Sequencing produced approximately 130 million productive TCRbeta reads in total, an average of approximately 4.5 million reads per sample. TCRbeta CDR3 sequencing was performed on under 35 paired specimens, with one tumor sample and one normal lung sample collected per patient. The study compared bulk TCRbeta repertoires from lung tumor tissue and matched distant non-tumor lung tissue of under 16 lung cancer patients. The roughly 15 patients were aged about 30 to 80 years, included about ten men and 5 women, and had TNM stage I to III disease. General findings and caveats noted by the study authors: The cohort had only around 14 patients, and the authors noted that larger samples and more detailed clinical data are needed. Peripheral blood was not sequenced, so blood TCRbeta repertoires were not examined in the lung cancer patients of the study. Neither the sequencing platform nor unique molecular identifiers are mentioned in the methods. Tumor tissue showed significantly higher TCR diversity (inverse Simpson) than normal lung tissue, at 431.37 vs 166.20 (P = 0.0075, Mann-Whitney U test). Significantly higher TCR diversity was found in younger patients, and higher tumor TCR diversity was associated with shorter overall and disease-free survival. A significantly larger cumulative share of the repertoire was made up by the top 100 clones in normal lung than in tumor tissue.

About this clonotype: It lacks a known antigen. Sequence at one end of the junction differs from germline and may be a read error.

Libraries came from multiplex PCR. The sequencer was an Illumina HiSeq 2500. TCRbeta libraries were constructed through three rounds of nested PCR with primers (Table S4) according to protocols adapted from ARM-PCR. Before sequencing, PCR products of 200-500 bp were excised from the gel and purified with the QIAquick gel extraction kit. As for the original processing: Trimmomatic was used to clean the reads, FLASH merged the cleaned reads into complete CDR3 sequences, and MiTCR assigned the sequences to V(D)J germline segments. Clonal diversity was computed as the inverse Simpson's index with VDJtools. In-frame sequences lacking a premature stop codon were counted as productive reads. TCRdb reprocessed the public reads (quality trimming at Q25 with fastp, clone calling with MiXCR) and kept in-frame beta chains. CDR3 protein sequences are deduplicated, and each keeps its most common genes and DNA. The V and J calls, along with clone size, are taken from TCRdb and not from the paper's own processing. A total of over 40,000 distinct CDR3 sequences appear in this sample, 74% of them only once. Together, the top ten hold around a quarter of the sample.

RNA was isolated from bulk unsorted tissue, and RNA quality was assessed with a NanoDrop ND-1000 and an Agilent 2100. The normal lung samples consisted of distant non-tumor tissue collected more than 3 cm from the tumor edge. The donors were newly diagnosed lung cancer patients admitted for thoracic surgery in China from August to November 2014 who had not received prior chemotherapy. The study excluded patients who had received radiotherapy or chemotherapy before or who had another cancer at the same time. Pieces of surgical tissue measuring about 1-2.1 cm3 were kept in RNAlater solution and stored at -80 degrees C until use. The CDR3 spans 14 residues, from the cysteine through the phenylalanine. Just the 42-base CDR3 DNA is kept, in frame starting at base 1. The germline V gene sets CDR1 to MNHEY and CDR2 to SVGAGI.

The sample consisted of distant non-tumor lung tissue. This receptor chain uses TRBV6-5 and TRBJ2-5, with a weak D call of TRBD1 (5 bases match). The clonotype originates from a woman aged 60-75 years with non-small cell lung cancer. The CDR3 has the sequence CASSRTLGQKTQYF. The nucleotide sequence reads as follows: TGTGCCAGCAGTCGGACATTGGGTCAAAAGACCCAATACTTC.